Detailed here is one T cell receptor beta chain. Its antigen is not yet known. Base qualities are missing; no much larger clone stands one base away. The library was obtained by the immunoSEQ multiplex PCR assay. For the multiplex PCR, a mixture combining 60 forward primers for TCR Vbeta segments and 13 reverse primers for TCR Jbeta segments was used. A multiplex PCR assay on genomic DNA amplified the CDR3 region of rearranged TCR beta genes. Amplified TCR beta libraries were sequenced as 87-base-pair reads on the Illumina HiSeq System. Processing in the source paper ran as follows. A later analysis counted some 80 million unique TCR beta chains across the 650 to 700 repertoires, and about 10 million of these chains were shared by at least two donors. To remove PCR and sequencing errors, raw reads were error-corrected and collapsed into unique sequences using a nearest-neighbor algorithm that merged closely related sequences. Alignment of CDR3 sequences to IMGT reference sequences was used to assign V, D and J gene segments. For a sequence to be retained, a match of at least six nucleotides was required to both a V gene segment and a J gene segment. Rearrangements were classified as productive when the CDR3 lacked stop codons and remained in frame with V and J, and all other rearrangements were classified as non-productive. CDR3 was defined by IMGT convention, running from the second conserved V-encoded cysteine to the conserved J-encoded phenylalanine. Sequences without an unambiguous match to a single V gene segment were excluded from the earlier analysis of approximately 600 of the donors. An earlier analysis of a few hundred of the donors classified V segments as functional when productive rearrangements were above 56.7% and as segregating when the standard deviation between donors was above 5%. To diagnose cytomegalovirus status from the catalog of TCR beta chain sequences, a statistical classification framework was built. In a later analysis, V and J genes were assigned by comparing TCR nucleotide sequences against IMGT/GENE-DB human TR gene sequences. In a later analysis, CDR3 sequences and most-parsimonious VDJ recombination scenarios were assigned using the TCRdist pipeline. In a later analysis, each TCR beta chain was defined by its CDR3 amino acid sequence together with its V-gene family, and reads without a unique V-gene family were excluded. To address suspected cross-contamination and a sequencing artifact, a later analysis removed some 620 highly shared, low-generation-probability nucleotide sequences. In a later analysis, a clonal expansion index was calculated for each public chain from normalized within-repertoire ranks of inferred template counts. Generation probabilities in a later analysis came from a VDJ recombination model fitted to out-of-frame rearrangements, and those results were checked against IGoR. In a later analysis, TCR-TCR, TCR-HLA and TCR-CMV co-occurrence was scored with hypergeometric tests, and a repertoire-size bias correction was applied to TCR pairs. False discovery rates were estimated in a later analysis by permuting HLA or CMV assignments 20 times. In a later analysis, co-occurring TCRs were grouped using DBSCAN, and TCRdist sequence similarity was added for clustering within HLA-allele-positive subsets. Repertoires with fewer than 30,000 or more than 120,000 public chains were left out of co-occurrence clustering, as were five repertoires with anomalous nucleotide sharing. In TCRdb, the immuneACCESS table is reduced to in-frame sequences with V and J assigned. These tables do not hold every clone; where another copy was compared, an unresolved V gene accounts for under half, and the others remain unexplained. V and J calls and clone size are copied from that table; D and trimming were computed from the DNA. Here the sample has about 220,000 clones; roughly 75% occur a single time. Roughly 1.9% of the sample comes from the top ten.

V loses 1 base at its end and J loses 2 bases; junction bases beyond the gene matches: 5. The CDR3 has 15 amino acids, counting the end cysteine and phenylalanine. The only DNA kept is the CDR3, 45 bases in frame from the first base. CDR1 SGHNT and CDR2 YYREEE were looked up in the germline V gene (reference sequence). This entry comes from a study of cytomegalovirus exposure and HLA in healthy donors (dated by TCRdb to about 2017). The study in broad terms: According to an earlier analysis of a few hundred of the donors, some 180 million T cells yielded roughly 110 million unique TCR beta sequences and 276 Gb of sequence data. In a later genetic analysis, genome-wide SNP genotypes for about 55% of the roughly 700 donors were used, and that subset was treated as a discovery cohort. An earlier analysis of approximately 640 of the donors applied high-throughput TCR beta sequencing to assess whether each TCR beta V gene segment acted as functional or pseudogenic. Rather than drawing on any new phenotypic data, the later analysis identified candidate immune exposures from TCR beta sequences and the way those sequences occurred across donors. Every discovery cohort repertoire had been produced on one sequencing platform. Donor age, sex, ethnicity and CMV serostatus were compiled alongside the repertoire data. A later analysis re-analyzed previously published TCR beta repertoires from 666 donors and added high-resolution HLA genotyping to study TCR occurrence patterns. The study used immunosequencing to profile the T cell repertoires of 666 subjects and linked those repertoires to cytomegalovirus serostatus. Among some 410 genotyped donors of the cohort, an average of around 240,000 unique TCR beta nucleotide sequences were sequenced per donor, around 20% of them non-productive. Typing coverage varied by locus: about 620-630 donors for A, B, C, DRB1 and DQB1; under 550 for DQA1; some 610 for DPA1; about 450 for DPB1. An early release covering roughly 640 HLA-typed donors comprised approximately 290 gigabases of sequencing data and tens of millions of unique TCR sequences. High-throughput TCR immunosequencing, statistical association of individual TCRs with disease status, and machine learning were combined to predict cytomegalovirus infection status. About five DR-DQ haplotypes were treated as single units for association and clustering because of strong linkage in the cohort. The aim of the study was to test whether cataloging public T cell receptors could identify signatures of past pathogen exposure. Among the roughly 400 genotyped donors, approximately 76% belonged to the genetic ancestry cluster associated with self-reported Caucasian donors. HLA typing covered class I and class II loci at four-digit resolution. In addition to the first cohort of about 650 subjects, a separate validation cohort of 130 or so different subjects was used.

Study-level results and caveats: Because HLA typing was missing for some donors at each locus, association tests included only the typed subset. For the cohort, immune exposure information was limited to CMV serostatus. In the study, approximately 150 TCR beta chains were listed as associated with cytomegalovirus. A later analysis reported that several top co-occurrence clusters appeared linked to parvovirus B19, influenza, CMV and Epstein-Barr virus. The earlier analysis of almost 600 of the donors excluded roughly 17 rarely observed V segments, including chromosome 9 orphons, because counts were too low. A later genetic analysis associated a missense DCLRE1C variant with V-gene and J-gene trimming of TCR beta chains, and an independent cohort replicated the association. Most TCR sequences were observed very rarely across donors, whereas some public TCRs were present in many individuals. Specific HLA alleles were associated with 15,000 to 20,000 TCR beta sequences at a false discovery rate of 0.05 in a later analysis. This cohort had only TCR beta chains sequenced, and the lack of alpha or paired-chain data limited which features could be detected. Roughly uniform sequencing depth across donors was assumed in presence/absence analyses, although this assumption may not hold. According to a later analysis, most CMV-associated TCR beta chains appeared to be HLA-restricted, and the HLA associations seemed to be driven largely by CMV exposure. In both the original and validation cohorts, the classifier was reported to diagnose cytomegalovirus status with high specificity and sensitivity. An earlier analysis of approximately 530 of the donors showed that most TCR beta V segments appeared in productive rearrangements either about 87% or about 30% of the time, which broadly matched IMGT annotations. Correlated functional status among segregating V segments might reflect linkage disequilibrium, but an unknown experimental factor could not be ruled out. A few of the identified cytomegalovirus-associated TCR beta chains were confirmed in vitro to be specific for cytomegalovirus antigens. A cluster of highly shared sequence variants was judged likely to be a technical artifact of the sequencing pipeline. A later genetic analysis reported fewer N-insertions in productive TCRs among donors in an Asian-associated ancestry cluster than the 666-donor mean. It was suggested by the authors that the approach could potentially be generalized to other disease states and immunological phenotypes. A further reported finding was that TCR beta sequences accurately predicted the HLA-A and HLA-B alleles for most subjects in the first cohort. In a later analysis, TCR association rates were found to vary across HLA loci, with the most associated TCRs seen for DRB1 alleles and the fewest for HLA-C alleles. The 87-base-pair reads could not distinguish some IMGT-functional V segments, including TRBV6-2 and TRBV6-3, so those segments were excluded. When HLA alleles, especially DR and DQ, strongly co-occurred, attributing TCR associations to individual alleles was difficult. In a later analysis, HLA-associated TCR beta chains showed more clonal expansion and lower generation probabilities than non-associated chains that were equally common.

The cohort was made up of roughly 670 healthy bone marrow donors. All cohort members were sampled while nominally healthy, although unrecorded immune exposures were likely present. The donor was CMV seronegative and belonged to the group of over 300 seronegative cohort members. Each donor provided a peripheral blood sample, and peripheral blood mononuclear cells were used for TCR beta sequencing. The Qiagen DNeasy Blood Extraction Kit was used to extract genomic DNA from the blood cell samples. The sequence came from a young woman in good health and CMV-seronegative. The chain is made from TRBV5-4 and TRBJ1-2, with 7 middle bases fitting TRBD1. Source material: PBMCs. The DNA sequence reads TGTGCCAGCAGCTTGTCCACAGGGGCGAACTATGGCTACACCTTC. It encodes CASSLSTGANYGYTF.